This TCR beta chain is drawn from a study of T cells in narcolepsy. Whole-study findings and limits: Autoreactive clone sequences were missing from some blood memory CD4+ repertoires. Autoreactive clonotypes reportedly recurred in blood of same and different patients, not controls.

The CDR3 covers 14 residues. Per germline, CDR1 SGHTA and CDR2 FQGNSA. The trim removed 5 bases at V and 5 bases at J, leaving 7 bases unmatched. Sequencing was performed with immunoSEQ multiplex PCR; in TCRdb, only in-frame clones are kept and a portion is missing. Among 30,000 or so clones listed, approximately 80% were seen once. The table lists this clone with a count of one. What it binds is unknown. This chain uses TRBV7-2 with TRBJ2-5; 8 positions match TRBD1. The specimen sequenced was CD45RA- memory CD4+ T cells from PBMCs. This TCR was sampled from a human donor with narcolepsy. The CDR3 region is CASSDQGAFETQYF. For the CDR3, the DNA is TGTGCCAGCAGCGATCAGGGGGCTTTTGAGACCCAGTACTTC.